Listed here are 28 T cell receptor beta chains from one sample, sequenced in a study of blood T cell repertoires in COVID-19. Measured with immunoSEQ multiplex PCR; TCRdb has only the in-frame clones, and not every one. This sample has about 50,000 clones, with over 75% found just once. Sequencing was done on a sample of peripheral blood. The origin of the receptors is a man aged 70 or older with acute or convalescent COVID-19.

This chain uses TRBV4-3 with TRBJ1-4; D is possibly TRBD1 (6 bases). The CDR3 has 21 amino acids. V was cut by 0 bases and J by 3 bases, with 26 bases left in between. Germline values: CDR1 LGHNA, CDR2 YSLEER. CDR3 in DNA: TGCGCCAGCAGCCAAGATCAGTTGGGTGGGAGGGGGAGGGAAGCTAATGAAAAACTGTTTTTT. Translated: CASSQDQLGGRGREANEKLFF.

The J gene is TRBJ2-6, the V gene TRBV28; the D gene is possibly TRBD1 (6 bases). Trimming removed 6 bases at V and 0 bases at J, with 9 bases between. The CDR3 extends over 15 amino acids. Germline CDR1 and CDR2: MDHEN and SYDVKM. As DNA, the CDR3 is TGTGCCAGCAGCCTACAGGGCTCTGGGGCCAACGTCCTGACTTTC. Encoded protein: CASSLQGSGANVLTF.

V gene TRBV9 combines with J gene TRBJ2-4; 9 bases are a match to TRBD2. Germline V gene sequence: CDR1 SGDLS, CDR2 YYNGEE. J lost 0 bases, V lost 0 bases, and 10 bases had no gene match. This CDR3 is 19 amino acids long. CDR3 loop: CASSVGSSGGAPAKNIQYF. The CDR3 DNA reads as TGTGCCAGCAGCGTAGGCAGTAGCGGGGGCGCCCCAGCCAAAAACATTCAGTACTTC.

V usage is TRBV4-3 and J usage is TRBJ2-2; 7 bases are shared with TRBD1. The CDR3 is made up of 16 amino acids. Germline CDR1 LGHNA, CDR2 YSLEER. V lost 3 bases to trimming and J lost 1 base; unmatched junction nucleotides: 5. CDR3 loop: CASSQTWTGNTGELFF. CDR3 bases: TGCGCCAGCAGCCAGACCTGGACAGGGAACACCGGGGAGCTGTTTTTT.

V usage is TRBV4-1 and J usage is TRBJ1-5; possible D gene TRBD1, 5 bases. In germline, CDR1 is MGHRA, CDR2 YSYEKL. This CDR3 spans 15 amino acids. Deletions cut 0 bases from V and 6 bases from J, with 12 bases between. CDR3 loop: CASSQDSTVFQPQHF. The CDR3 bases are TGCGCCAGCAGCCAAGACTCGACAGTGTTTCAGCCCCAGCATTTT.

The chain is built from TRBV7-2 and TRBJ1-6; D is perhaps TRBD1 (5 bases). CDR3 size: 14 residues. V lost 2 bases, J lost 14 bases, and 16 bases lay in between. Germline-derived CDR1 and CDR2 are SGHTA and FQGNSA. The CDR3 DNA follows: TGTGCCAGCAGCTTACAGGGTGCCCCGGGGGCCCTCCACTTT. As protein: CASSLQGAPGALHF.

The chain recombines TRBV6-1 with TRBJ2-7; D is undetermined. This CDR3 is 14 amino acids long. V lost 1 base and J 2 bases, leaving 9 bases between the germline ends. The V gene's germline CDR1 is MNHNS and CDR2 SASEGT. CDR3 sequence: CASSEVFGAYEQYF. The CDR3 DNA follows: TGTGCCAGCAGTGAAGTTTTCGGTGCCTACGAGCAGTACTTC.

The rearrangement uses TRBV7-2 and TRBJ1-2; 8 nucleotides align to TRBD1. V dropped 2 bases and J dropped 7; count of bases not matched to a gene: 9. Germline V gene data show CDR1 as SGHTA and CDR2 as FQGNSA. The CDR3 runs 15 residues. The DNA of the CDR3 is TGTGCCAGCAGCTTACCCCCCGGACAGGGCGGTGGCTACACCTTC. Translated: CASSLPPGQGGGYTF.

The count of this clone is one. The chain has TRBV21-1 and TRBJ2-3; the table gives TRBD1 as D, unverified against the DNA. TRBV21-1 is given as a pseudogene. This CDR3 has 16 amino acids. DNA for the CDR3: TGTGCCAGCAGCAAAGCCCCCTACAGGGGGGGATATACGCAGTATTTT. Protein product: CASSKAPYRGGYTQYF.

The rearrangement links TRBV29-1 to TRBJ1-2; maybe TRBD1 (6 bases). V gave up 7 bases and J gave up 4 bases, with 16 bases separating them. Germline CDR1 SQVTM, CDR2 ANQGSEA. The CDR3 loop spans 13 amino acids. The CDR3 nucleotides are TGCAGCGGTAGTTTCGAAGGGGGCTATGGCTACACCTTC. Its translation is CSGSFEGGYGYTF.

V and J are TRBV5-1 and TRBJ2-7, with D possibly being TRBD2 (6 bases). The CDR3 contains 15 residues. Trimming took off 0 bases at V and 0 bases at J, with 10 bases between the two ends. Germline V gene sequence: CDR1 SGHRS, CDR2 YFSETQ. This chain's CDR3 is CASSLAARDSYEQYF. As DNA, the CDR3 is TGCGCCAGCAGCTTGGCCGCGCGGGACTCCTACGAGCAGTACTTC. Using reference TRBV5-1 and TRBJ2-7 for the parts outside the CDR3, the full variable domain is KAGVTQTPRYLIKTRGQQVTLSCSPISGHRSVSWYQQTPGQGLQFLFEYFSETQRNKGNFPGRFSGRQFSNSRSEMNVSTLELGDSALYLCASSLAARDSYEQYFGPGTRLTVT.

V gene TRBV2 combines with J gene TRBJ2-7; D is undetermined. Germline loops: CDR1 SNHLY, CDR2 FYNNEI. The CDR3 is 12 amino acids. V was shortened by 1 base and J by 9 bases, with 10 bases between the two germline ends. The CDR3 nucleotides read TGTGCCAGCAGTGAAGAAGTAGCTGGGCAGTACGTC. As protein: CASSEEVAGQYV.

This chain links TRBV7-8 with TRBJ2-5; D may be TRBD2 (5 bases). The CDR3 consists of 13 residues. Trimming took 10 bases from V and 0 from J, leaving 12 bases between them. Germline V lookup: CDR1 SGHVS, CDR2 FQNEAQ. The CDR3 nucleotides read TGTGCCACGAGGGTTGAAAACCAAGAGACCCAGTACTTC. Translated: CATRVENQETQYF. Combining the CDR3 with reference TRBV7-8 and TRBJ2-5 gives the whole variable domain GAGVSQSPRYKVAKRGQDVALRCDPISGHVSLFWYQQALGQGPEFLTYFQNEAQLDKSGLPSDRFFAERPEGSVSTLKIQRTQQEDSAVYLCATRVENQETQYFGPGTRLLVL.

This sequence joins TRBV5-1 and TRBJ1-1, with 7 bases that match TRBD1. Germline CDR1 and CDR2: SGHRS and YFSETQ. Trimming removed 6 bases from V and 3 bases from J; junction bases left unmatched: 11. The CDR3 has 15 amino acids. Here the CDR3 DNA reads TGCGCCAGCAACGAGGGGGCAGGGGGGTACACTGAAGCTTTCTTT. Residues: CASNEGAGGYTEAFF.

The chain recombines TRBV28 with TRBJ1-5, with unresolved D. The CDR3 runs 16 residues. The germline V gene encodes CDR1 MDHEN and CDR2 SYDVKM. The germline V and J ends were trimmed by 3 bases and 2 bases, with 14 bases remaining between them. CDR3 bases: TGTGCCAGCAGTTTTTCGAGTGGCGGTGGCAATCAGCCCCAGCATTTT. It yields the protein CASSFSSGGGNQPQHF.

The chain employs TRBV7-2 and TRBJ2-3; TRBD2 agrees at 8 bases. The V and J ends lost 2 bases and 0 bases, in that order; junction bases with no gene match: 4. The length of the CDR3 is 16 residues. Per the germline V gene, CDR1 is SGHTA and CDR2 is FQGNSA. The CDR3 spells CASSLIAGSSTDTQYF. CDR3 in DNA: TGTGCCAGCAGCTTAATAGCGGGGTCTAGCACAGATACGCAGTATTTT.

The rearrangement uses TRBV5-4 and TRBJ2-2; 12 nucleotides agree with TRBD2. Germline loops: CDR1 SGHNT, CDR2 YYREEE (reference sequence). The CDR3 covers 17 residues. Germline trimming cut 4 bases from V and 2 bases from J; bases unmatched to any gene: 6. The CDR3 region has the DNA TGTGCCAGCAGCAGGGACGGACTAGCGGGAAACACCGGGGAGCTGTTTTTT. Protein sequence: CASSRDGLAGNTGELFF.

The CDR3 protein is CASSPDSNSYNEQFF. The CDR3 DNA sequence: TGCGCCAGCAGCCCGGACAGCAACTCCTACAATGAGCAGTTCTTC. The chain links TRBV5-1 to TRBJ2-1; TRBD1 might be the D (6 bases). In germline, CDR1 is SGHRS, CDR2 YFSETQ. V was clipped by 4 bases and J by 0 bases, with 11 bases between them. The CDR3 has 15 residues.

The chain is built from TRBV9 and TRBJ1-4; TRBD1 matches at 7 bases. CDR1 and CDR2 (germline): SGDLS, YYNGEE. This CDR3 is built from 15 residues. Unmatched junction bases numbered 10, after V lost 4 bases and J lost 7 bases. CDR3 coding DNA: TGTGCCAGCAGCTCGGCAGGGGGTGTCGGTGAAAAACTGTTTTTT. This translates into CASSSAGGVGEKLFF.

The chain links TRBV24-1 to TRBJ2-1, with a tentative D call TRBD2 (5 bases). V was pared by 2 bases and J by 3 bases, with 10 bases between. The V gene's germline CDR1 is KGHDR and CDR2 SFDVKD. This CDR3 spans 15 amino acids. The CDR3 DNA sequence: TGTGCCACCAGTGATTACGACCGGGGCTACAATGAGCAGTTCTTC. Translating gives CATSDYDRGYNEQFF.

The rearrangement joins TRBV6-1 to TRBJ2-7; 10 bases map to TRBD2. The CDR3 loop spans 16 amino acids. CDR1 and CDR2 (germline): MNHNS, SASEGT. Unmatched junction bases numbered 9, after V lost 3 bases and J lost 4 bases. The CDR3 reads CASSDVLAGFLYEQYV. CDR3 coding DNA: TGTGCCAGCAGTGATGTACTAGCGGGGTTCCTTTACGAGCAGTACGTC.

This chain uses TRBV19 with TRBJ1-1; 9 bases match TRBD1. J was trimmed by 1 base and V by 2 bases; bases with no gene match: 8. Germline CDR1 and CDR2: LNHDA and SQIVND (reference sequence). This CDR3 spans 17 amino acids. The CDR3 region has the DNA TGTGCCAGTAGTATAACAGGGGGCGTAACTAGGAACACTGAAGCTTTCTTT. This codes for CASSITGGVTRNTEAFF. The variable domain in full, with the rest retrieved from reference TRBV19 and TRBJ1-1, is DGGITQSPKYLFRKEGQNVTLSCEQNLNHDAMYWYRQDPGQGLRLIYYSQIVNDFQKGDIAEGYSVSREKKESFPLTVTSAQKNPTAFYLCASSITGGVTRNTEAFFGQGTRLTVV.

The rearrangement uses TRBV11-1 and TRBJ2-5; 10 bases agree with TRBD2. CDR1 SGHAT and CDR2 FQDESV come from the germline V gene (reference sequence). This CDR3 is built from 15 residues. Germline trimming cut 3 bases from V and 4 bases from J; bases unmatched to any gene: 5. CDR3 DNA: TGTGCCAGCAGCTTCGGGACTAGCGATACAGAGACCCAGTACTTC. Amino acid sequence: CASSFGTSDTETQYF.

The V call is TRBV2, the J call TRBJ2-5; 7 nucleotides match TRBD1. V trimming: 3 bases; J trimming: 2 bases; junction bases outside the gene matches: 6. The germline CDR1 and CDR2 sequences are SNHLY and FYNNEI. The CDR3 contains 15 residues. CDR3 amino acids: CASSDRGLGQETQYF. As DNA, the CDR3 is TGTGCCAGCAGTGATAGGGGGCTCGGGCAAGAGACCCAGTACTTC.

This chain uses TRBV4-3 with TRBJ2-7; a weak D match, TRBD2 (6 bases). The CDR3 is 16 amino acids. Germline lookup yields CDR1 LGHNA and CDR2 YSLEER. The V and J ends lost 1 base and 2 bases respectively, with 15 bases between them. CDR3 amino acids: CASSQGDFAYTYEQYF. The CDR3 DNA reads as TGCGCCAGCAGCCAAGGGGACTTCGCTTATACCTACGAGCAGTACTTC.

The V and J genes are TRBV2 and TRBJ1-5; D gene unclear. Germline V CDR1 and CDR2: SNHLY, FYNNEI. CDR3 length: 16 residues. Trimming removed 2 bases from V and 0 bases from J, with 11 bases in between. CDR3 in amino acids: CASSEILRNSNQPQHF. The CDR3, as DNA: TGTGCCAGCAGTGAAATCCTAAGAAATAGCAATCAGCCCCAGCATTTT. Using reference TRBV2 and TRBJ1-5 for the parts outside the CDR3, the full variable domain is EPEVTQTPSHQVTQMGQEVILRCVPISNHLYFYWYRQILGQKVEFLVSFYNNEISEKSEIFDDQFSVERPDGSNFTLKIRSTKLEDSAMYFCASSEILRNSNQPQHFGDGTRLSIL.

This clone was seen just once. The chain employs TRBV11-2 and TRBJ1-4, with 8 bases matching TRBD1. The ends lost 4 bases at V and 4 bases at J; junction bases unmatched: 5. From germline, CDR1 is SGHAT and CDR2 FQNNGV. This CDR3 is 15 amino acids long. The CDR3 here is CASSSDRGNNEKLFF. The CDR3 DNA reads TGTGCCAGCAGCTCCGACAGGGGCAATAATGAAAAACTGTTTTTT.

This clone has just one count. The chain carries TRBV6-5 and TRBJ1-2; perhaps TRBD1 as D (6 bases). The CDR3 spans 15 residues. Trimming cost V 0 bases and J 5 bases, with 13 bases left between them. The germline CDR1 and CDR2 sequences are MNHEY and SVGAGI. In DNA form, the CDR3 reads TGTGCCAGCAGTTACTCGACTGGGGGCCGTTATGGCTACACCTTC. Amino acid sequence: CASSYSTGGRYGYTF.